A single T cell receptor (beta chain) is shown here with its context. Its antigen is currently unknown. The data stem from a study of OX40 agonist ivuxolimab in advanced cancers. Study findings and constraints: Normalized T-cell clonal expansion was also low in a subset of nonresponders.

Clones were sequenced by immunoSEQ multiplex PCR, and TCRdb holds only the in-frame ones, with some missing. The sample lists 65,000 to 75,000 clones, approximately 89% occurring once. The CDR3 is made up of 12 amino acids. Germline CDR1 SQVTM, CDR2 ANQGSEA. V lost 7 bases to trimming and J lost 7 bases, with 14 bases between them. With autoimmune disease history or systemic immunosuppression, patients were excluded. The sample was CD4+ or CD8+ T cells sorted from blood, taken in a trial of the OX40 agonist ivuxolimab. The chain links TRBV29-1 to TRBJ2-1; D is perhaps TRBD1 (6 bases). The clonotype was recovered from an adult with an advanced solid tumor such as melanoma, head and neck, liver or kidney cancer. Written as DNA, the CDR3 is TGCAGCGGTAGGGGGAGTGGAAATGAGCAGTTCTTC. Translating it yields CSGRGSGNEQFF.